The sequence of this TCR beta chain was determined in a study of T-cell reconstitution after alpha-beta-depleted transplantation in children. This CDR3 is 13 amino acids long. Trimming stripped 5 bases from V and 3 bases from J, with 11 bases between. Germline V gives CDR1 MNHEY, CDR2 SMNVEV (reference sequence). The TCRbeta library was prepared with unique molecular identifiers. From the PCR reads, TCRdb called clonotypes with MiXCR, one entry per CDR3 protein. Of roughly 350,000 distinct CDR3 sequences listed, 9% to 12% were seen once; the top ten hold 2% to 2.5%. The source was PBMCs from the stem cell graft donor, collected from the stem cell graft. This sequence originates from a human donor who donated a stem cell graft to a child with acute lymphoblastic leukemia. This sequence joins TRBV27 and TRBJ2-7; D gene uncertain. The CDR3 loop reads CASSIQSDYEQYF. The CDR3 DNA reads TGTGCCAGCAGTATACAATCGGACTACGAGCAGTACTTC.